Given below is one TCR beta chain in context. The antigen remains unidentified. This entry is derived from a study of T-cell memory formation after mild COVID-19. 5'RACE primed at constant segments yielded TCR alpha and TCR beta cDNA libraries bearing sample barcodes and UMIs. MiXCR, run by TCRdb on the 5' RACE reads, gives a single entry per CDR3 protein. The table records roughly 35,000 distinct CDR3 sequences, under 25% of them present only once. Findings of the study overall: Proof of SARS-CoV-2 specificity was absent for the second-wave clones that crested on day 37. Day 15 to 85 contracting clones showed balanced CD4/CD8; day 15 to 37 expanders favored CD4+.

Germline loops: CDR1 SQVTM, CDR2 ANQGSEA. The CDR3 extends over 13 amino acids. V was trimmed by 6 bases and J by 4 bases, leaving 15 bases between them. The sequenced sample was PBMCs or a T cell subset sorted from them (not recorded which). This TCR was sampled from an adult who had mild COVID-19 (a few samples of this study predate the infection). Cell type and time point are not known. The chain links TRBV29-1 to TRBJ1-2, with D possibly being TRBD1 (5 bases). The CDR3 sequence: CSVWGGNAYGYTF. CDR3 DNA: TGCAGCGTCTGGGGGGGGAACGCCTATGGCTACACCTTC. Based on the CDR3 plus reference TRBV29-1 and TRBJ1-2, the full variable domain is SAVISQKPSRDICQRGTSLTIQCQVDSQVTMMFWYRQQPGQSLTLIATANQGSEATYESGFVIDKFPISRPNLTFSTLTVSNMSPEDSSIYLCSVWGGNAYGYTFGSGTRLTVV.